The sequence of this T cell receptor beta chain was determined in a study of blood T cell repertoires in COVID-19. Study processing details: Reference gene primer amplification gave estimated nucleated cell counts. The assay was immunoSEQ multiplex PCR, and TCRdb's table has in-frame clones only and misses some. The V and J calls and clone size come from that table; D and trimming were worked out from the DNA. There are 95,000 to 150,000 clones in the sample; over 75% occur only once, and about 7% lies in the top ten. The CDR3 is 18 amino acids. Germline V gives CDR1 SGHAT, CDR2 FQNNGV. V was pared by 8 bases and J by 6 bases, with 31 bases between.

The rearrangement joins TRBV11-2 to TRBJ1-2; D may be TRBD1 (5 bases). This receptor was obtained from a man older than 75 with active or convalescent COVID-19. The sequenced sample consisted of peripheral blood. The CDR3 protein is CASDTYIGPTSQGNGYTF. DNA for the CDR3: TGTGCCAGCGATACTTATATTGGCCCCACCTCCCAGGGAAATGGCTACACCTTC.